These 25 T cell receptor beta chains originate from one sample sequenced in a study of cytomegalovirus exposure and HLA in healthy donors. Vbeta (60) and Jbeta (13) primers were used in the PCR. The protocol was immunoSEQ multiplex PCR, while the TCRdb copy is restricted to in-frame clones and leaves out a portion. The sample yields about 150,000 clones, 78% seen once. Sequencing input: PBMCs. Receptor source: a man aged 40-50 years in good health and CMV-seropositive.

This chain's CDR3 is CSVEVPLAVQETQYF. Here the CDR3 DNA reads TGCAGCGTTGAGGTTCCACTAGCGGTCCAAGAGACCCAGTACTTC. The chain uses TRBV29-1 and TRBJ2-5, with 8 positions matching TRBD2. Germline values: CDR1 SQVTM, CDR2 ANQGSEA. This CDR3 has 15 residues. Trimming removed 3 bases from V and 1 base from J; junction bases left unmatched: 7.

The V call is TRBV7-2, the J call TRBJ2-2, with a weak D call TRBD1 (6 bases). The V and J ends lost 5 bases and 0 bases respectively, with 13 bases between them. CDR1 is SGHTA, CDR2 FQGNSA, per germline. The CDR3 is 16 residues long. The DNA of the CDR3 is TGTGCCAGCAGCCGGACCGGGACACCGAACACCGGGGAGCTGTTTTTT. The encoded protein is CASSRTGTPNTGELFF.

This clone was counted a few times. The DNA for the CDR3 is TGTGCCAGCAGTCGGGGAGATGGCGAGACCCAGTACTTC. Translating it yields CASSRGDGETQYF. This chain links TRBV11-2 with TRBJ2-5, with D possibly being TRBD2 (5 bases). The CDR3 contains 13 residues. The V gene lost 6 bases and the J gene lost 5 bases, with 13 bases spanning the gap. Looked up from germline, CDR1 is SGHAT and CDR2 is FQNNGV.

The rearrangement joins TRBV28 to TRBJ1-3; D unresolved. The CDR3 sequence is 12 residues long. V shed 8 bases and J shed 4 bases, with 9 bases lying between them. Germline V gives CDR1 MDHEN, CDR2 SYDVKM. The CDR3 loop is CASQSLGNTIYF. Here the CDR3 DNA reads TGTGCCAGCCAGTCATTAGGAAACACCATATATTTT. The whole variable domain, filled in from reference TRBV28 and TRBJ1-3, reads DVKVTQSSRYLVKRTGEKVFLECVQDMDHENMFWYRQDPGLGLRLIYFSYDVKMKEKGDIPEGYSVSREKKERFSLILESASTNQTSMYLCASQSLGNTIYFGEGSWLTVV.

The chain has TRBV7-8 and TRBJ2-1; 9 bases fit TRBD2. Looked up from germline, CDR1 is SGHVS and CDR2 is FQNEAQ. The V gene end was trimmed by 4 bases and the J gene end by 5 bases; junction bases not matched to a gene: 6. The CDR3 consists of 15 residues. CDR3 loop: CASSSGLAEDNEQFF. The CDR3 region has the DNA TGTGCCAGCAGCTCGGGACTAGCCGAGGACAATGAGCAGTTCTTC.

The rearrangement joins TRBV10-3 to TRBJ2-5; TRBD2 matches 8 bases. The J call may not be correct, given that the DNA end is closer to TRBJ2-7. CDR3 length: 13 amino acids. The V gene's germline CDR1 is ENHRY and CDR2 SYGVKD. CDR3 DNA sequence: TGTGCCACCCTCCCGGGGGGGGTCTACGAGCAGTACTTC. As protein: CATLPGGVYEQYF.

The V call is TRBV27, the J call TRBJ1-6; no clear D gene. CDR3 length: 12 residues. Per the germline V gene, CDR1 is MNHEY and CDR2 is SMNVEV (reference sequence). V was clipped by 3 bases and J by 7 bases, with 4 bases between them. CDR3 DNA: TGTGCCAGCAGTTTCCCGAATTCACCCCTCCACTTT. Protein sequence: CASSFPNSPLHF.

The chain combines TRBV7-3 with TRBJ2-3; 13 bases fit TRBD2. V lost 5 bases and J lost 2; bases outside the gene matches: 10. CDR1 is SGHTA and CDR2 is FQGTGA in the germline V gene. The CDR3 extends over 18 amino acids. The CDR3 nucleotides are TGTGCCAGCAGCCCGGTCCCGGGACTAGCGGGGCTCACAGATACGCAGTATTTT. It is translated as CASSPVPGLAGLTDTQYF.

The gene calls are TRBV6-6 and TRBJ2-5, with 7 bases that match TRBD1. TRBJ2-7 matches the DNA end more closely, so the J call is doubtful. Germline loops: CDR1 MNHNY, CDR2 SVGAGI (reference sequence). This CDR3 spans 14 amino acids. Here the CDR3 DNA reads TGTGCCAGCAGGGAAGACAGGGTGCTCTACGAGCAGTACTTC. Protein product: CASREDRVLYEQYF.

Only a few counts were recorded for this clone. The chain recombines TRBV4-2 with TRBJ2-2; TRBD1 aligns across 7 bases. V shed 4 bases and J 3 bases; nucleotides not matched to a gene: 5. CDR3 length: 15 amino acids. Germline values: CDR1 LGHNA, CDR2 YNFKEQ. The chain's CDR3 is CASSPRTGDTGELFF. Here the CDR3 DNA reads TGTGCCAGCAGCCCTCGTACAGGGGACACCGGGGAGCTGTTTTTT.

This clone was counted only a few times. The chain has TRBV5-1 and TRBJ1-3; D is ambiguous. Trimming took 0 bases from V and 2 from J, leaving 9 bases between them. Germline V gives CDR1 SGHRS, CDR2 YFSETQ. The CDR3 covers 15 residues. DNA for the CDR3: TGCGCCAGCAGCTTGGAGAGCCTCACTGGAAACACCATATATTTT. It specifies CASSLESLTGNTIYF.

The chain links TRBV10-3 to TRBJ1-5; weak D call: TRBD1 (5 bases). V lost 2 bases and J lost 6, with 14 bases in between. Germline V CDR1 and CDR2: ENHRY, SYGVKD. This CDR3 comprises 15 residues. In nucleotides, the CDR3 is TGTGCCATCAGTGAGGGGGGGAGGGCAGGTCAGCCCCAGCATTTT. It is translated as CAISEGGRAGQPQHF.

The chain joins TRBV10-1 to TRBJ2-2; D uncertain. There are 13 residues in the CDR3. Trimming cost V 1 base and J 5 bases, with 5 bases left between them. The germline V gene encodes CDR1 WNHNN and CDR2 SYGVQD (reference sequence). CDR3 region: CASSELRTGELFF. The CDR3 bases are TGCGCCAGCAGTGAGTTGAGGACCGGGGAGCTGTTTTTT.

This rearrangement joins TRBV19 to TRBJ2-3, with D perhaps TRBD1 (5 bases). The CDR3 runs to 16 residues. V lost 4 bases and J 1 base, leaving 15 bases between the germline ends. Germline loops: CDR1 LNHDA, CDR2 SQIVND (reference sequence). Written as DNA, the CDR3 is TGTGCCAGTAGTACCCTAGACAGTTTTCGCACAGATACGCAGTATTTT. Translation gives CASSTLDSFRTDTQYF.

This clone was seen once. The V gene is TRBV6-1, the J gene TRBJ2-1; D is perhaps TRBD2 (6 bases). Germline lookup yields CDR1 MNHNS and CDR2 SASEGT. Trimming removed 8 bases from V and 6 bases from J, with 17 bases in between. The CDR3 is 14 amino acids. CDR3 sequence: CASRHIAEANEQFF. CDR3 in DNA: TGTGCCAGCCGTCACATAGCGGAGGCCAATGAGCAGTTCTTC.

The chain links TRBV28 to TRBJ1-3; D possibly corresponds to TRBD1 (6 bases). The CDR3 covers 14 residues. CDR1 is MDHEN, CDR2 SYDVKM, per germline. V was trimmed by 4 bases and J by 2 bases, leaving 9 bases between them. CDR3 region: CASSSGVAGNTIYF. The CDR3 region has the DNA TGTGCCAGCAGTTCAGGGGTTGCTGGAAACACCATATATTTT.

The V call is TRBV4-2, the J call TRBJ1-5, with 8 bases that match TRBD1. The CDR3 runs 16 residues. V shed 1 base and J 3 bases; nucleotides not matched to a gene: 5. The V gene's germline CDR1 is LGHNA and CDR2 YNFKEQ. In nucleotides, the CDR3 is TGTGCCAGCAGCCAAGGACAGGGGTCTGACAATCAGCCCCAGCATTTT. It specifies CASSQGQGSDNQPQHF.

The chain is built from TRBV10-2 and TRBJ2-1; D is perhaps TRBD2 (7 bases). Germline values: CDR1 WSHSY, CDR2 SAAADI. The V end was cut by 0 bases, the J end by 6 bases, with 15 bases between. The CDR3 runs to 16 residues. DNA for the CDR3: TGCGCCAGCAGTGAGTCGGGGGCGGGAGTAGCCAATGAGCAGTTCTTC. Its protein is CASSESGAGVANEQFF.

The chain joins TRBV9 to TRBJ1-1, with 7 bases matching TRBD1. The CDR3 is made up of 12 amino acids. V dropped 3 bases and J dropped 10; count of bases not matched to a gene: 6. Per the germline V gene, CDR1 is SGDLS and CDR2 is YYNGEE. The CDR3: CASSGDRERAFF. CDR3 nucleotides: TGTGCCAGCAGCGGTGACAGGGAGAGAGCTTTCTTT.

V gene TRBV10-1 combines with J gene TRBJ2-2; TRBD2 aligns across 10 bases. Germline V gives CDR1 WNHNN, CDR2 SYGVQD (reference sequence). The CDR3 sequence is 14 residues long. With V trimmed by 6 bases and J by 8 bases, 6 bases remained unmatched. The CDR3 loop is CASRASGSSGELFF. CDR3 coding DNA: TGCGCCAGCAGAGCTAGCGGGAGTTCGGGGGAGCTGTTTTTT.

The chain carries TRBV11-3 and TRBJ2-5; 14 bases align to TRBD2. There are 15 residues in the CDR3. V trimming: 5 bases; J trimming: 5 bases; junction bases outside the gene matches: 4. Looked up from germline, CDR1 is SGHNT and CDR2 is YENEEA. This CDR3 reads CASSRGTSGGETQYF. The CDR3 nucleotides are TGTGCCAGCAGCCGAGGGACTAGCGGGGGTGAGACCCAGTACTTC.

The chain employs TRBV19 and TRBJ1-1; D is unresolved. The CDR3 sequence is 13 residues long. The V and J ends lost 7 bases and 1 base respectively, with 10 bases between them. In germline, CDR1 is LNHDA, CDR2 SQIVND (reference sequence). For the CDR3, the DNA is TGTGCCAGTAAAGATCTCGGGAACACTGAAGCTTTCTTT. Translated: CASKDLGNTEAFF.

This chain connects TRBV4-1 to TRBJ1-6; D is uncertain. The CDR3 totals 17 residues. V was shortened by 0 bases and J by 0 bases, with 9 bases between the two germline ends. Germline CDR1 MGHRA, CDR2 YSYEKL. This chain's CDR3 is CASSQEPVSSYNSPLHF. For the CDR3, the DNA is TGCGCCAGCAGCCAAGAGCCGGTGAGCTCCTATAATTCACCCCTCCACTTT.

V is TRBV5-6 and J is TRBJ2-2, with 8 bases that match TRBD1. CDR3 length: 15 residues. Trimming at V came to 3 bases and at J to 6 bases, leaving 7 bases not matched to a gene. CDR1 is SGHDT and CDR2 is YYEEEE in the germline V gene. CDR3 residues: CASSSTRTGPGELFF. The CDR3 DNA reads TGTGCCAGCAGCTCCACTCGGACAGGGCCCGGGGAGCTGTTTTTT. The full variable domain, completed using reference TRBV5-6 and TRBJ2-2, is DAGVTQSPTHLIKTRGQQVTLRCSPKSGHDTVSWYQQALGQGPQFIFQYYEEEERQRGNFPDRFSGHQFPNYSSELNVNALLLGDSALYLCASSSTRTGPGELFFGEGSRLTVL.

The chain is built from TRBV27 and TRBJ2-1, with 7 bases matching TRBD2. Germline CDR1 and CDR2: MNHEY and SMNVEV (reference sequence). J was trimmed by 6 bases and V by 2 bases; bases with no gene match: 7. The CDR3 consists of 15 residues. CDR3 nucleotide sequence: TGTGCCAGCAGTTTAAGAGCGGGAAACAGCAATGAGCAGTTCTTC. Residues: CASSLRAGNSNEQFF.